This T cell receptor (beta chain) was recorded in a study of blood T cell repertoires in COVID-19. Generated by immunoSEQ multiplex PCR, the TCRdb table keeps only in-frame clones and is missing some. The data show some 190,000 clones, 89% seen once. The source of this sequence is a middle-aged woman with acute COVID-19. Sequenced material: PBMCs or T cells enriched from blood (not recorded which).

CDR3 region: CASSLTSGGGFGEQFF. The DNA of the CDR3 is TGTGCCAGCAGTTTAACTAGTGGGGGAGGGTTCGGTGAGCAGTTCTTC. The chain uses TRBV28 and TRBJ2-1; 7 positions agree with TRBD2. Trimming cost V 2 bases and J 9 bases; bases outside gene matches: 13. Looked up from germline, CDR1 is MDHEN and CDR2 is SYDVKM. CDR3 length equals 16 residues. Drawing the rest from reference TRBV28 and TRBJ2-1, the complete variable domain is DVKVTQSSRYLVKRTGEKVFLECVQDMDHENMFWYRQDPGLGLRLIYFSYDVKMKEKGDIPEGYSVSREKKERFSLILESASTNQTSMYLCASSLTSGGGFGEQFFGPGTRLTVL.